Each of the 10 T cell receptor beta chains below was sequenced from the same sample in a study of T cell repertoires in cytomegalovirus infection. These receptors' targets are unknown. TCRdb itself ran the reads through MiXCR, one entry per CDR3 protein. The sample has under 200,000 distinct CDR3 sequences, about a fifth seen once; the top ten hold about 25%. The sequencing here drew on CD8+ T cells from cultured PBMCs, taken from culture after CMV antigen stimulation. The receptors were sampled from a human donor in good health (CMV status not recorded). Some clones in this sample may be carry-over from other donors' samples.

The genes are TRBV27 and TRBJ1-1, with D maybe TRBD1 (5 bases). V shed 2 bases and J shed 5 bases, with 9 bases lying between them. The germline CDR1 and CDR2 sequences are MNHEY and SMNVEV (reference sequence). The CDR3 loop spans 13 amino acids. CDR3 sequence: CASSLTGRTEAFF. In nucleotides, the CDR3 is TGTGCCAGCAGTTTAACAGGAAGGACTGAAGCTTTCTTT.

CDR3 in amino acids: CASSLRARVTDSGNTIYF. The DNA of the CDR3 is TGTGCCAGCAGCTTGCGTGCTCGGGTGACCGACTCTGGAAACACCATATATTTT. The chain couples TRBV11-1 to TRBJ1-3; D uncertain. The germline CDR1 and CDR2 sequences are SGHAT and FQDESV (reference sequence). With 3 bases removed from V and 0 bases from J, the gap between germline ends came to 18 bases. CDR3 length: 18 amino acids.

The chain joins TRBV29-1 to TRBJ2-3; 8 positions agree with TRBD2. Germline V CDR1 and CDR2: SQVTM, ANQGSEA. CDR3 size: 15 residues. The V gene end was trimmed by 4 bases and the J gene end by 2 bases; junction bases not matched to a gene: 8. The CDR3 loop reads CSVVGRGVLTDTQYF. The CDR3 DNA reads as TGCAGCGTTGTGGGGCGGGGGGTCCTCACAGATACGCAGTATTTT.

This clonotype was counted between two and nine times. CDR3 bases: TGTGCCAGCTCACCACGGACAGGGATGTACAATGAGCAGTTCTTC. Protein sequence: CASSPRTGMYNEQFF. J is TRBJ2-1 and V is TRBV18; 8 nucleotides match TRBD1. J was trimmed by 4 bases and V by 1 base; bases with no gene match: 3. The CDR3 is 15 amino acids. The germline V gene has CDR1 KGHSH and CDR2 LQKENI.

The chain has TRBV7-8 and TRBJ2-7; 15 bases map to TRBD2. The CDR3 contains 16 residues. CDR1 is SGHVS and CDR2 is FQNEAQ in the germline V gene. V shed 5 bases, J shed 4 bases, and the junction held 6 bases outside the gene matches. CDR3: CASSPRTSGGAYEQYF. CDR3 nucleotide sequence: TGTGCCAGCAGCCCGCGGACTAGCGGGGGGGCGTACGAGCAGTACTTC.

The chain couples TRBV7-9 to TRBJ2-7; D perhaps matches TRBD1 (6 bases). Germline CDR1 SEHNR, CDR2 FQNEAQ (reference sequence). V lost 7 bases and J lost 3, with 19 bases in between. The length of the CDR3 is 15 residues. In DNA, the CDR3 is TGTGCCAGCATCCACATCGAACAGGGATACTACGAGCAGTACTTC. It encodes CASIHIEQGYYEQYF.

The chain is built from TRBV6-2 or TRBV6-3 and TRBJ2-7; D gene unclear. Germline CDR1 is MNHEY and CDR2 is SVGEGT. This CDR3 region has 11 residues. V was cut by 6 bases and J by 7 bases, with 10 bases left in between. The CDR3 loop reads CASSIGPEQYF. DNA for the CDR3: TGTGCCAGCAGCATAGGACCGGAGCAGTACTTC.

This clonotype has just a few counts. The V call is TRBV19, the J call TRBJ1-5, with a tentative D call TRBD1 (5 bases). CDR1 and CDR2 (germline): LNHDA, SQIVND (reference sequence). The CDR3 length is 14 residues. Trimming pared 7 bases from V and 1 base from J, leaving 11 bases between. CDR3 coding DNA: TGTGCCAGTAACGCCGCAGGGAGCAATCAGCCCCAGCATTTT. Translating gives CASNAAGSNQPQHF.

The chain combines TRBV27 with TRBJ1-1; TRBD1 agrees at 7 bases. After removal of 6 bases from V and 3 bases from J, the junction contained 4 bases not matched to a gene. CDR1 MNHEY and CDR2 SMNVEV come from the germline V gene (reference sequence). This CDR3 contains 13 residues. The chain's CDR3 is CASSRGFDTEAFF. The CDR3 DNA follows: TGTGCCAGCAGCAGGGGGTTCGACACTGAAGCTTTCTTT.

The gene calls are TRBV12-3 or TRBV12-4 and TRBJ1-2; perhaps TRBD1 as D (6 bases). The V end lost 5 bases, the J end lost 4 bases, and 14 bases lay between the germline ends. CDR3 size: 14 residues. CDR3 in DNA: TGTGCCAGCAGTCCTCAGGGGCTCGCCTATGGCTACACCTTC. Translating gives CASSPQGLAYGYTF.